A single count supports the clone carrying this TCR beta chain. The antigen remains unidentified. This sample is drawn from a study of T cell responses to AZD1222 COVID-19 vaccine. Study-level background: Second-dose intervals of approximately 4 or approximately 12 weeks were pooled. Study findings and constraints: Reportedly, close to half of spike-specific TCRs are directed against unmutated variant regions. Clonal diversity may have been underestimated, and the donors were mostly white British, with more females than males.

Trimming cost V 6 bases and J 7 bases, with 13 bases left between them. This CDR3 contains 13 residues. Germline CDR1 reads MNHEY; CDR2 reads SMNVEV (reference sequence). The protocol was immunoSEQ multiplex PCR, while the TCRdb copy is restricted to in-frame clones and leaves out a portion. The sample contains 130,000 to 150,000 clones, roughly 91% of which appear only once. V is TRBV27 and J is TRBJ2-1; D ambiguous. This receptor was taken from an adult in good health. This specimen was peripheral blood, taken on day 0 of AZD1222 vaccination. CDR3 sequence (DNA): TGTGCCAGCAGGCGTCAAGAGTGGAATGAGCAGTTCTTC. Amino acids: CASRRQEWNEQFF.